The clone carrying this TCR beta chain was observed a handful of times. Its specificity is not known. Adjacent lung lacking atypia came from at least 2 cm beyond the tumor margin. This sample is part of a study of T cells in localized non-small cell lung cancer. General observations from the study: Increased T cell density in blood showed an association with longer overall survival.

Looked up from germline, CDR1 is MNHGY and CDR2 is SAAAGT. V was cut by 4 bases and J by 4 bases, with 10 bases left in between. This CDR3 contains 14 residues. Method: immunoSEQ multiplex PCR; TCRdb's copy keeps in-frame clones and lacks some. The top ten clones hold approximately 20% of a sample with approximately 860 clones, under 25% of them seen once. Material: normal lung tissue next to the tumor, obtained before any cancer treatment. The rearrangement links TRBV6-8 to TRBJ2-2; a weak D match, TRBD1 (6 bases). The receptor was isolated from a man between 35 and 75 years old with stage III lung adenocarcinoma. Here the CDR3 reads CASSSGGGTGELFF. The CDR3 DNA reads TGTGCCAGCAGTTCTGGGGGCGGCACCGGGGAGCTGTTTTTT.